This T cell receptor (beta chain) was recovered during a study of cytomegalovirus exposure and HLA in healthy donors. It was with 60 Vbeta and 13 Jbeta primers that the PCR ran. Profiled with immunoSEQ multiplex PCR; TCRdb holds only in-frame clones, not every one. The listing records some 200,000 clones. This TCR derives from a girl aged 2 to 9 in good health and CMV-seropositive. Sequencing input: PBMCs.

The CDR3 region is CASSGGDTGNQPQHF. CDR3 in DNA: TGTGCCAGTAGTGGGGGGGACACAGGGAATCAGCCCCAGCATTTT. V and J are TRBV19 and TRBJ1-5; D is perhaps TRBD1 (6 bases). Trimming removed 5 bases at V and 4 bases at J, with 15 bases between. Germline-derived CDR1 and CDR2 are LNHDA and SQIVND (reference sequence). The CDR3 has 15 amino acids.